This T cell receptor (beta chain) was sequenced in a study of blood T cell repertoires in COVID-19. Across the study: Samples of COVID-19 (acute and convalescent) were obtained from the United States, Italy and Spain. The cDNA or gDNA used as material had been derived from T cells, B-cell-depleted T cells, or PBMCs.

Original handling: For nucleated cells, counts were estimated from reference gene primer amplification. Generated by immunoSEQ multiplex PCR, the TCRdb table keeps only in-frame clones and is missing some. The V and J calls and clone size come from that table; D and trimming were worked out from the DNA. The sample has about 98,000 clones; 65% to 85% are singletons. From germline, CDR1 is KGHSH and CDR2 LQKENI. The CDR3 loop spans 15 amino acids. V was clipped by 9 bases and J by 3 bases, with 18 bases between them. This TCR came from a woman aged 80 or older with acute or convalescent COVID-19. The sequencing sample was made of peripheral blood. The chain recombines TRBV18 with TRBJ1-3; D gene uncertain. CDR3 bases: TGTGCCAGTCAACCGGGTCCCGTGGTTGGAAACACCATATATTTT. This translates into CASQPGPVVGNTIYF.